A single sample is the source of the 25 T cell receptor beta chains below, sequenced in a study of T cells in Graves' hyperthyroidism and ophthalmopathy. RNA transcripts gave rise to amplified TCR beta CDR3 regions. The HTBI primer set was used in a first-round RT-PCR of the TCR CDR3. TCRdb itself ran the multiplex PCR reads through MiXCR, one entry per CDR3 protein. The sample consists of 200,000 to 300,000 distinct CDR3 sequences, 24% of them appearing once. The sample was blood. These TCRs come from a middle-aged woman with Graves' ophthalmopathy.

The chain couples TRBV24-1 to TRBJ2-5; weak D call: TRBD2 (6 bases). The CDR3 totals 17 residues. V was shortened by 0 bases and J by 5 bases, with 18 bases between the two germline ends. Germline V gives CDR1 KGHDR, CDR2 SFDVKD. The CDR3 loop reads CATSDLGTHGGMETQYF. The CDR3, as DNA: TGTGCCACCAGTGATTTGGGTACCCATGGGGGGATGGAGACCCAGTACTTC.

This clonotype was picked up one time. J is TRBJ2-7 and V is TRBV6-1, with TRBD2 matching 7 bases. The CDR3 extends over 14 amino acids. With V trimmed by 5 bases and J by 0 bases, 4 bases remained unmatched. Germline V gene data show CDR1 as MNHNS and CDR2 as SASEGT. Here the CDR3 reads CASSRTSDSYEQYF. The DNA of the CDR3 is TGTGCCAGCAGTAGAACTAGCGACTCCTACGAGCAGTACTTC.

This clonotype has a count of ten or more. Just one base apart from a much larger clone, this may be a read error. The chain uses TRBV4-1 and TRBJ2-7, with a tentative D call TRBD2 (6 bases). Germline CDR1 is MGHRA and CDR2 is YSYEKL. The length of the CDR3 is 16 residues. With 4 bases removed from V and 2 bases from J, the gap between germline ends came to 18 bases. The CDR3 protein is CASSRERASSTYEQYF. CDR3 nucleotide sequence: TGCGCCAGCAGCCGAGAGCGGGCATCTTCCACCTACGAGCAGTACTTC.

This clonotype was seen at least ten times. The chain links TRBV19 to TRBJ2-2; TRBD2 is a possible D gene (6 bases). The CDR3 runs 15 residues. The V end was cut by 3 bases, the J end by 0 bases, with 8 bases between. The germline V gene has CDR1 LNHDA and CDR2 SQIVND (reference sequence). The CDR3 bases are TGTGCCAGTAGTATGGGGGAGGCGAACACCGGGGAGCTGTTTTTT. Translating it yields CASSMGEANTGELFF. The entire variable domain, with the rest obtained from reference TRBV19 and TRBJ2-2, is as follows: DGGITQSPKYLFRKEGQNVTLSCEQNLNHDAMYWYRQDPGQGLRLIYYSQIVNDFQKGDIAEGYSVSREKKESFPLTVTSAQKNPTAFYLCASSMGEANTGELFFGEGSRLTVL.

A note on this clonotype: Just one base apart from a much larger clone, this may be a read error. The chain links TRBV2 to TRBJ1-5; unclear D gene. The CDR3 covers 20 residues. The V gene lost 1 base and the J gene lost 4 bases, with 26 bases spanning the gap. Per germline, CDR1 SNHLY and CDR2 FYNNEI. This chain's CDR3 is CASSEEMSPPLESRNQPQHF. CDR3 DNA: TGTGCCAGCAGTGAAGAAATGAGTCCACCCCTTGAATCCAGAAATCAGCCCCAGCATTTT. Full variable domain (missing parts from reference TRBV2 and TRBJ1-5): EPEVTQTPSHQVTQMGQEVILRCVPISNHLYFYWYRQILGQKVEFLVSFYNNEISEKSEIFDDQFSVERPDGSNFTLKIRSTKLEDSAMYFCASSEEMSPPLESRNQPQHFGDGTRLSIL.

The sample holds many counts of this clonotype. The chain has TRBV28 and TRBJ2-2, with D possibly TRBD1 on 8 matching bases. The germline CDR1 and CDR2 sequences are MDHEN and SYDVKM. The length of the CDR3 is 16 residues. The ends were cut back, 6 bases at V and 4 bases at J, with 18 bases in the middle. In DNA form, the CDR3 reads TGTGCCAGCAGACCTTCAACAGGGGGGGTCACCGGGGAGCTGTTTTTT. This codes for CASRPSTGGVTGELFF.

This clonotype has ten or more counts. The chain joins TRBV24-1 to TRBJ2-3, with a weak D call TRBD2 (5 bases). The germline CDR1 and CDR2 sequences are KGHDR and SFDVKD. V lost 0 bases to trimming and J lost 3 bases, with 12 bases between them. This CDR3 is 16 amino acids long. This CDR3 reads CATSDLVGERTDTQYF. The CDR3 bases are TGTGCCACCAGTGATTTGGTGGGAGAAAGGACAGATACGCAGTATTTT.

This clonotype showed up many times. The chain links TRBV25-1 to TRBJ1-6; D is unclear. The V end was cut by 4 bases, the J end by 10 bases, with 8 bases between. The CDR3 length is 12 residues. CDR1 and CDR2 from the germline V gene are MGHDK and SYGVNS. DNA of the CDR3: TGTGCCAGCAGTGGTCCCGTGTCACCCCTCCACTTT. Translating it yields CASSGPVSPLHF.

This clonotype was counted ten times or more. At one end, the junction sequence differs from germline, possibly due to a read error. The chain has TRBV9 and TRBJ1-1; no reliable D call. The germline V gene has CDR1 SGDLS and CDR2 YYNGEE. CDR3 length equals 17 residues. CDR3 region: CASSAEEFWGENAEAFF. The CDR3 DNA is TGTGCCAGCAGCGCAGAAGAATTTTGGGGAGAGAACGCTGAAGCTTTCTTT.

This clonotype was seen many times. The chain uses TRBV4-1 and TRBJ2-7, with D tentatively TRBD2 (5 bases). This CDR3 is 16 amino acids long. V gave up 1 base and J gave up 5 bases, with 18 bases separating them. CDR1 and CDR2 (germline): MGHRA, YSYEKL. CDR3 loop: CASSQGGFNVAHEQYF. The CDR3 DNA reads as TGCGCCAGCAGCCAAGGAGGGTTTAATGTTGCCCACGAGCAGTACTTC.

The chain employs TRBV28 and TRBJ2-5; 7 bases agree with TRBD1. The V and J ends lost 7 bases and 5 bases, in that order; junction bases with no gene match: 7. In germline, CDR1 is MDHEN, CDR2 SYDVKM. The CDR3 is made up of 13 amino acids. The CDR3 region is CASTDRFIETQYF. The CDR3 bases are TGTGCCAGCACGGACAGGTTTATCGAGACCCAGTACTTC.

This clonotype was recorded at least ten times. The chain combines TRBV12-3 or TRBV12-4 with TRBJ2-2; no definite D call. Trimming took 11 bases from V and 5 from J, leaving 15 bases between them. The CDR3 has 13 residues. The CDR3 reads CAGIVPQTGELFF. CDR3 nucleotides: TGTGCCGGCATCGTGCCCCAGACCGGGGAGCTGTTTTTT.

The chain is built from TRBV6-5 and TRBJ1-1, with 11 bases matching TRBD1. V lost 4 bases to trimming and J lost 6 bases; unmatched junction nucleotides: 4. The CDR3 sequence is 14 residues long. The germline V gene encodes CDR1 MNHEY and CDR2 SVGAGI. CDR3 nucleotides: TGTGCCAGCAGTTTGGGACAGGGGGTGGCTGAAGCTTTCTTT. Protein sequence: CASSLGQGVAEAFF.

The chain employs TRBV6-1 and TRBJ2-7; 9 nucleotides line up with TRBD2. This CDR3 is 14 amino acids long. Germline trimming cut 5 bases from V and 3 bases from J; bases unmatched to any gene: 5. CDR1 and CDR2 from the germline V gene are MNHNS and SASEGT. In DNA form, the CDR3 reads TGTGCCAGCAGTCCCGGGACTAGCAACTACGAGCAGTACTTC. The encoded protein is CASSPGTSNYEQYF.

The rearrangement joins TRBV4-3 to TRBJ1-1; the D is unclear. The CDR3 is 15 amino acids. V lost 0 bases and J 3 bases, leaving 11 bases between the germline ends. CDR1 and CDR2 (germline): LGHNA, YSLEER. DNA for the CDR3: TGCGCCAGCAGCCAAGATTCCCTTTTTGACACTGAAGCTTTCTTT. Its protein product is CASSQDSLFDTEAFF.

V usage is TRBV15 and J usage is TRBJ2-7; maybe TRBD1 (5 bases). Germline assignment: CDR1 LNHNV and CDR2 YYDKDF (reference sequence). Trimming stripped 0 bases from V and 7 bases from J, with 10 bases between. There are 13 residues in the CDR3. The CDR3 DNA reads as TGTGCCACCAGCAGAGATTCAGGGATTGAGCAGTACTTC. As protein: CATSRDSGIEQYF.

This clonotype was found a few times. V and J are TRBV3-1 and TRBJ2-2, with 10 bases aligning to TRBD1. After removal of 4 bases from V and 1 base from J, the junction contained 0 bases not matched to a gene. The CDR3 has 15 residues. In germline, CDR1 is LGHDT, CDR2 YNNKEL (reference sequence). Here the CDR3 DNA reads TGTGCCAGCAGCCGGACAGGGGGGAACACCGGGGAGCTGTTTTTT. This gives the protein CASSRTGGNTGELFF.

This clonotype has a handful of counts. J is TRBJ1-3 and V is TRBV11-2; the D is unclear. This CDR3 contains 15 residues. In germline, CDR1 is SGHAT, CDR2 FQNNGV. V was clipped by 5 bases and J by 0 bases, with 11 bases between them. The CDR3 spells CASSRDWSSGNTIYF. CDR3 sequence (DNA): TGTGCCAGCAGCCGTGACTGGAGCTCTGGAAACACCATATATTTT. The entire variable domain, with the rest obtained from reference TRBV11-2 and TRBJ1-3, is as follows: EAGVAQSPRYKIIEKRQSVAFWCNPISGHATLYWYQQILGQGPKLLIQFQNNGVVDDSQLPKDRFSAERLKGVDSTLKIQPAKLEDSAVYLCASSRDWSSGNTIYFGEGSWLTVV.

This clonotype was detected ten times or more. The chain couples TRBV6-1 to TRBJ1-1; D might be TRBD1 (5 bases). CDR3 length equals 15 residues. Germline CDR1 is MNHNS and CDR2 is SASEGT. V was clipped by 0 bases and J by 4 bases, with 12 bases between them. The CDR3 nucleotides read TGTGCCAGCAGTGAAGCGGTCAGGGAAGGCACTGAAGCTTTCTTT. This sequence encodes CASSEAVREGTEAFF.

This clonotype was observed at least ten times. A much more abundant neighbour one base away suggests this may be a read error. The V call is TRBV12-3 or TRBV12-4, the J call TRBJ2-7, with 8 nucleotides matching TRBD2. The CDR3 loop spans 14 amino acids. The CDR3 sequence: CAGSRGGRFYEQYF. In nucleotides, the CDR3 is TGTGCCGGCAGCCGGGGGGGGCGGTTCTACGAGCAGTACTTC.

The chain is built from TRBV6-1 and TRBJ2-7; TRBD2 might be the D (5 bases). Germline assignment: CDR1 MNHNS and CDR2 SASEGT. V was trimmed by 6 bases and J by 6 bases, leaving 18 bases between them. The CDR3 extends over 14 amino acids. CDR3 nucleotide sequence: TGTGCCAGCAGCCTGGAGCGGATTAACGCCGAGCAGTACTTC. It encodes CASSLERINAEQYF.

The chain is built from TRBV10-1 and TRBJ2-2; D remains unclear. The length of the CDR3 is 12 residues. With 6 bases removed from V and 7 bases from J, the gap between germline ends came to 9 bases. Per germline, CDR1 WNHNN and CDR2 SYGVQD (reference sequence). CDR3 residues: CASRAASGELFF. The CDR3 nucleotides read TGCGCCAGCAGGGCAGCGAGCGGGGAGCTGTTTTTT.

This clonotype was detected ten times or more. This chain links TRBV28 with TRBJ2-5; TRBD2 aligns across 9 bases. The J segment lost 4 bases and the V segment lost 6 bases, leaving 9 bases of the junction unmatched. The length of the CDR3 is 15 residues. The germline gives CDR1 MDHEN, CDR2 SYDVKM. The CDR3 protein is CASSLAGVHGETQYF. The CDR3 bases are TGTGCCAGCAGCTTAGCGGGAGTCCATGGAGAGACCCAGTACTTC.

This clonotype occurred many times. This chain links TRBV29-1 with TRBJ2-2; 9 bases align to TRBD1. V dropped 5 bases and J dropped 3; count of bases not matched to a gene: 7. The CDR3 spans 15 residues. CDR1 and CDR2 (germline): SQVTM, ANQGSEA. This chain's CDR3 is CSVKFGQGYTGELFF. The DNA for the CDR3 is TGCAGCGTTAAATTTGGACAGGGGTACACCGGGGAGCTGTTTTTT.

This clonotype was counted at least ten times. J is TRBJ2-7 and V is TRBV28; TRBD2 is a possible D gene (6 bases). V was cut by 5 bases and J by 3 bases, with 17 bases left in between. From germline, CDR1 is MDHEN and CDR2 SYDVKM. This CDR3 region has 15 residues. In DNA, the CDR3 is TGTGCCAGCAGTCCCGGAACTAGCACCTTCTACGAGCAGTACTTC. The encoded protein is CASSPGTSTFYEQYF.